In its sample, the clone carrying this T cell receptor beta chain was seen many times. Its target is not known. The V gene lost 1 base and the J gene lost 5 bases, with 6 bases spanning the gap. Germline loops: CDR1 SGHTA, CDR2 FQGNSA. CDR3 length: 13 amino acids. This specimen belongs to a study of T cells after yellow fever vaccination. Across the study: It was SMART-Seq v4 Ultra Low Input that prepared the fractions with low cell numbers. Study outcomes and limitations: Repertoires sorted by FACS could include abundant clonotypes that are contaminants from the bulk population.

TCRdb re-derived calls from the 5' RACE reads in MiXCR, one entry per CDR3 protein. This sample carries a few hundred thousand distinct CDR3 sequences, almost 4% of them seen once, and the ten largest clones take 20% to 25%. This TCR came from a man younger than 35 who received the YFV17D yellow fever vaccine. The sequencing used PBMCs, collected 5 days after the yellow fever booster vaccination. V is TRBV7-2 and J is TRBJ1-5, with a tentative D call TRBD1 (5 bases). CDR3 coding DNA: TGTGCCAGCAGCTTAGGCAGGGATCAGCCCCAGCATTTT. It codes for CASSLGRDQPQHF.